A single sample is the source of the 5 T cell receptor beta chains below, sequenced in a study of shared clonotypes between healthy human individuals. The assay was immunoSEQ multiplex PCR, and TCRdb's table has in-frame clones only and misses some. The sample yields 450,000 or so clones, approximately 80% seen once. The sample was PBMCs. All receptors come from a middle-aged woman in good health. Some clones in this sample may be carry-over from other donors' samples.

In this sample, this clone turned up a few times. J is TRBJ2-7 and V is TRBV4-3; 8 bases are a match to TRBD1. Per the germline V gene, CDR1 is LGHNA and CDR2 is YSLEER. CDR3 length equals 16 residues. Trimming at V came to 0 bases and at J to 3 bases, leaving 7 bases not matched to a gene. CDR3 DNA sequence: TGCGCCAGCAGCCAAGATGGGGGACAGGCGAACTACGAGCAGTACTTC. Translated: CASSQDGGQANYEQYF.

This clone was observed a handful of times. This chain joins TRBV10-2 and TRBJ1-1; a possible D gene is TRBD1 (5 bases). This CDR3 contains 14 residues. CDR1 and CDR2 from the germline V gene are WSHSY and SAAADI. Trimming took off 3 bases at V and 3 bases at J, with 11 bases between the two ends. CDR3 coding DNA: TGCGCCAGCAGTGACAGGGTCAGGGACACTGAAGCTTTCTTT. It is translated as CASSDRVRDTEAFF.

This chain joins TRBV10-3 and TRBJ2-1; the match to TRBD2 covers 9 bases. With 7 bases clipped from V and 10 bases from J, the junction kept 5 bases outside the gene matches. Germline CDR1 and CDR2: ENHRY and SYGVKD. CDR3 length: 12 amino acids. CDR3 sequence: CAITPGTSEQFF. CDR3 nucleotides: TGTGCCATCACCCCGGGGACTAGCGAGCAGTTCTTC.

This clone was found many times. V and J are TRBV6-4 and TRBJ2-1; D is unclear. The CDR3 totals 16 residues. V lost 4 bases, J lost 5 bases, and 18 bases lay in between. The germline V gene has CDR1 MRHNA and CDR2 SNTAGT. CDR3 nucleotide sequence: TGTGCCAGCAGTGGGGGTACGGCAGAGCTAAACAATGAGCAGTTCTTC. This translates into CASSGGTAELNNEQFF.

This chain connects TRBV7-2 to TRBJ2-3; 8 bases match TRBD2. The J segment lost 4 bases and the V segment lost 5 bases, leaving 8 bases of the junction unmatched. Germline CDR1 reads SGHTA; CDR2 reads FQGNSA. CDR3 length: 15 residues. CDR3 DNA: TGTGCCAGCAGCCCGCGGGCGGGAGGCGCAGATACGCAGTATTTT. Translated, it gives CASSPRAGGADTQYF.